The 11 T cell receptor beta chains presented below share a single source sample, sequenced in a study of Graves' ophthalmopathy and Graves' hyperthyroidism. As the template, RNA transcripts were used to amplify TCR beta CDR3 regions. Investigators did first-round RT-PCR with HTBI primers, then second-round multiplex PCR. TCRdb re-derived calls from the multiplex PCR reads in MiXCR, one entry per CDR3 protein. This table has 150,000 to 200,000 distinct CDR3 sequences, around two fifths appearing once. Sequenced: peripheral blood. Receptors originate from a woman in her thirties or forties with Graves' ophthalmopathy.

The chain employs TRBV12-3 or TRBV12-4 and TRBJ2-7; 9 nucleotides agree with TRBD1. The CDR3 loop spans 15 amino acids. The V gene end was trimmed by 2 bases and the J gene end by 5 bases; junction bases not matched to a gene: 7. This CDR3 reads CASSLNRGLYHEQYF. The CDR3 DNA follows: TGTGCCAGCAGTTTAAACAGGGGGCTTTATCACGAGCAGTACTTC.

This clonotype was counted ten times or more. Possible read error: a much larger clone is one base away. J is TRBJ1-5 and V is TRBV15; possibly TRBD1 for D (6 bases). Trimming took off 4 bases at V and 2 bases at J, with 9 bases between the two ends. Germline CDR1 reads LNHNV; CDR2 reads YYDKDF (reference sequence). The CDR3 totals 14 residues. CDR3: CATSNSGGNQPQHF. The CDR3 DNA is TGTGCCACCAGCAATTCAGGGGGCAATCAGCCCCAGCATTTT.

This clonotype has at least ten counts. The V call is TRBV5-1, the J call TRBJ2-2; TRBD1 matches 11 bases. The CDR3 is 15 amino acids. The trim removed 7 bases at V and 6 bases at J, leaving 8 bases unmatched. Germline values: CDR1 SGHRS, CDR2 YFSETQ. Here the CDR3 DNA reads TGCGCCAGCGCGGCCGGGACAGGGGGTTCCGGGGAGCTGTTTTTT. Protein sequence: CASAAGTGGSGELFF.

V gene TRBV28 combines with J gene TRBJ1-1; 7 nucleotides line up with TRBD1. The CDR3 length is 14 residues. Germline CDR1 reads MDHEN; CDR2 reads SYDVKM. Trimming at V came to 5 bases and at J to 8 bases, leaving 11 bases not matched to a gene. CDR3 bases: TGTGCCAGCAGTCTAGGACAGGCTGGAAAGGAAGCTTTCTTT. Translated: CASSLGQAGKEAFF.

This clonotype was seen many times. The chain links TRBV6-2 or TRBV6-3 to TRBJ2-7, with a weak D call TRBD2 (6 bases). CDR1 is MNHEY, CDR2 SVGEGT, per germline. The V end was cut by 8 bases, the J end by 5 bases, with 19 bases between. This CDR3 comprises 14 residues. Written as DNA, the CDR3 is TGTGCCAGCCGAGGACTTGGGGGGAGAAACGAGCAGTACTTC. Its protein product is CASRGLGGRNEQYF.

This clonotype turned up a few times. The chain has TRBV12-3 or TRBV12-4 and TRBJ1-1, with no clear D. CDR3 length: 11 residues. V was shortened by 6 bases and J by 8 bases, with 10 bases between the two germline ends. CDR3 nucleotides: TGTGCCAGCAGCAAGACATGGGAAGCTTTCTTT. It specifies CASSKTWEAFF.

The rearrangement uses TRBV6-5 and TRBJ1-2, with D possibly TRBD1 on 5 matching bases. The germline gives CDR1 MNHEY, CDR2 SVGAGI. The CDR3 totals 15 residues. V was shortened by 2 bases and J by 0 bases, with 10 bases between the two germline ends. The CDR3 reads CASSYRTGANYGYTF. As DNA, the CDR3 is TGTGCCAGCAGTTACCGTACGGGGGCTAACTATGGCTACACCTTC.

This clonotype was picked up many times. The CDR3 DNA sequence: TGTGCCAGCAGCTCTTTGCAGTTTGGTGGCTACACCTTC. Translation gives CASSSLQFGGYTF. This chain links TRBV7-8 with TRBJ1-2; unclear D gene. The V and J ends lost 4 bases and 7 bases respectively, with 13 bases between them. CDR1 and CDR2 (germline): SGHVS, FQNEAQ. This CDR3 is 13 amino acids long.

The table lists this clonotype with many counts. The V call is TRBV25-1, the J call TRBJ1-1; D remains ambiguous. The length of the CDR3 is 14 residues. Germline V gene lookup returns CDR1 MGHDK and CDR2 SYGVNS. V was clipped by 6 bases and J by 1 base, with 12 bases between them. The DNA for the CDR3 is TGTGCCAGCAGCGAAAGACACGCGAACACTGAAGCTTTCTTT. Translation gives CASSERHANTEAFF.

This clonotype was detected many times. The junction departs from germline at one end; a sequencing error may be responsible. The genes are TRBV18 and TRBJ2-7; possibly TRBD2 for D (6 bases). This CDR3 region has 16 residues. Per germline, CDR1 KGHSH and CDR2 LQKENI. The CDR3 region is CANSPKGTSSSYEQYF. For the CDR3, the DNA is TGTGCCAACTCACCAAAAGGGACTTCAAGCTCCTACGAGCAGTACTTC. The full variable domain, rest sourced from reference TRBV18 and TRBJ2-7, is NAGVMQNPRHLVRRRGQEARLRCSPMKGHSHVYWYRQLPEEGLKFMVYLQKENIIDESGMPKERFSAEFPKEGPSILRIQQVVRGDSAAYFCANSPKGTSSSYEQYFGPGTRLTVT.

This clonotype was detected only a few times. CDR3 sequence reads: CATSREGEAFF. CDR3 DNA: TGTGCCACCAGCAGAGAAGGTGAAGCTTTCTTT. The V and J genes are TRBV15 and TRBJ1-1, with D uncertain. Trimming stripped 0 bases from V and 7 bases from J, with 3 bases between. The CDR3 is 11 residues long. Germline CDR1 LNHNV, CDR2 YYDKDF (reference sequence).